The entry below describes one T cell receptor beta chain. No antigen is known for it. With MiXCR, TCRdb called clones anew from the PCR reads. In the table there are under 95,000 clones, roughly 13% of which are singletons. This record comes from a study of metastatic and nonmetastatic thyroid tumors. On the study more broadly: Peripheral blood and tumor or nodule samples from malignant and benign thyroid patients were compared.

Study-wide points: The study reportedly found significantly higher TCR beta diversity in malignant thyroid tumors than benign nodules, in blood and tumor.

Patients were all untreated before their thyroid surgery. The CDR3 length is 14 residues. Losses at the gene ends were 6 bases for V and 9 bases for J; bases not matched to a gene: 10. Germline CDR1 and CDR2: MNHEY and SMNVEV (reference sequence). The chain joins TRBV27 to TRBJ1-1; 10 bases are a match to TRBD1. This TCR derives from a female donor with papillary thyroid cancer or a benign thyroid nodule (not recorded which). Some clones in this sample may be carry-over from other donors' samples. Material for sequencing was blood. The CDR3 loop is CASRPQGQGKKAFF. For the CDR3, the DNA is TGTGCCAGCAGACCCCAGGGACAGGGGAAAAAAGCTTTCTTT.